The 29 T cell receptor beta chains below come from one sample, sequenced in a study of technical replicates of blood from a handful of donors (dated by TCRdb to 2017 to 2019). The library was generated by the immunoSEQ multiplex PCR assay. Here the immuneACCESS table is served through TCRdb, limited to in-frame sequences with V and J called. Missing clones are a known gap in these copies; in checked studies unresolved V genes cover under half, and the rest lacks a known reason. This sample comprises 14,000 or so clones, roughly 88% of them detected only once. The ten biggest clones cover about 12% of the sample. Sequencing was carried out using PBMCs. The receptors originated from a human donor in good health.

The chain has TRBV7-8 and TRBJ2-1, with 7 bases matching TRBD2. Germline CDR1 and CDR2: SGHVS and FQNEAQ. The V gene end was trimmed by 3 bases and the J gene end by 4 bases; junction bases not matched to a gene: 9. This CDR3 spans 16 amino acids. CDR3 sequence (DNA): TGTGCCAGCAGCTTCTTTGCGGGAGTAAGATACAATGAGCAGTTCTTC. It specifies CASSFFAGVRYNEQFF.

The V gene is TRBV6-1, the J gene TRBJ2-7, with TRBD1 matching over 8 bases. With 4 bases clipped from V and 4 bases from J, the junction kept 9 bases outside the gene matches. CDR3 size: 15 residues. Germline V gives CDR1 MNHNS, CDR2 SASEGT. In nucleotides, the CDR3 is TGTGCCAGCAGTGTCGGGCAGGGGGCTTTTTACGAGCAGTACTTC. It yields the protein CASSVGQGAFYEQYF.

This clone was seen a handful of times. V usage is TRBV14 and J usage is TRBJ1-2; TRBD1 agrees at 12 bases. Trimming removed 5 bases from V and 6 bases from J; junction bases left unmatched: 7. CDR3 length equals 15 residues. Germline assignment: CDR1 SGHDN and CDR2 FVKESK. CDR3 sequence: CASSGGTGGKNGYTF. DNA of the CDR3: TGTGCCAGCAGCGGAGGGACAGGGGGCAAGAATGGCTACACCTTC.

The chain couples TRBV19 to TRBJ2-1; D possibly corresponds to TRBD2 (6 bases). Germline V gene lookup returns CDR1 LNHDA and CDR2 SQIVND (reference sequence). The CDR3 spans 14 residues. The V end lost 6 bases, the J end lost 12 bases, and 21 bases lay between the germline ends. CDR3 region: CASSPPQRVYGQFF. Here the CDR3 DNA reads TGTGCCAGTAGCCCACCACAGCGGGTCTATGGGCAGTTCTTC.

DNA of the CDR3: TGCGCCAGCACCGGGGTGAAAGGGCTAGCGGGAAGTAGGATCGGCGACGAGCAGTACTTC. It is translated as CASTGVKGLAGSRIGDEQYF. The rearrangement links TRBV10-2 to TRBJ2-7, with 9 positions matching TRBD2. Germline CDR1 reads WSHSY; CDR2 reads SAAADI. J gave up 5 bases and V 7 bases, and 27 bases lay outside the gene matches. CDR3 length: 20 amino acids.

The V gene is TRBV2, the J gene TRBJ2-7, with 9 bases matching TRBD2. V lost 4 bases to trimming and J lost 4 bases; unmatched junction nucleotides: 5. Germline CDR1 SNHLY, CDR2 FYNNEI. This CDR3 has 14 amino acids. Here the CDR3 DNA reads TGTGCCAGCAGTGGGGCTAGCGGGATGTACGAGCAGTACTTC. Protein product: CASSGASGMYEQYF.

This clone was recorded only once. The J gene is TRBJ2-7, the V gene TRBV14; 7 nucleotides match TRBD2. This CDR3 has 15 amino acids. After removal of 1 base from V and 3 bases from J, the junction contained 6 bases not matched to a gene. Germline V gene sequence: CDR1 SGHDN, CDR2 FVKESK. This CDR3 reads CASSQVAGVVYEQYF. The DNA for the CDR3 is TGTGCCAGCAGCCAAGTGGCGGGAGTAGTCTACGAGCAGTACTTC.

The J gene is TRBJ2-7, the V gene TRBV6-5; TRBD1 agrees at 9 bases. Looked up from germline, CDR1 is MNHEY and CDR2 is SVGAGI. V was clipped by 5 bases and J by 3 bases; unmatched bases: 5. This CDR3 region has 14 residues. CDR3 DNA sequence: TGTGCCAGCAGTCCCCGGGACAGGGTCTACGAGCAGTACTTC. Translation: CASSPRDRVYEQYF.

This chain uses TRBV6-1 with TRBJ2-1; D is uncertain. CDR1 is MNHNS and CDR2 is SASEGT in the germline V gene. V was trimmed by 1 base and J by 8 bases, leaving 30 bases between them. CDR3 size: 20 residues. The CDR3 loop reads CASSEESSLAWSPRGHEQFF. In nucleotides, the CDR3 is TGTGCCAGCAGTGAAGAGTCCTCCTTAGCCTGGAGCCCCCGAGGCCATGAGCAGTTCTTC.

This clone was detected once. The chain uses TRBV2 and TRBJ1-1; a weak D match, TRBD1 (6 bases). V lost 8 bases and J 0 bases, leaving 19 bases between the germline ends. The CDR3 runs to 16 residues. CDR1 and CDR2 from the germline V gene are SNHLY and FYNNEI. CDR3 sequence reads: CASRLGPGQMNTEAFF. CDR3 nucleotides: TGTGCCAGCCGATTGGGGCCCGGACAGATGAACACTGAAGCTTTCTTT. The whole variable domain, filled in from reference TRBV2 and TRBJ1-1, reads EPEVTQTPSHQVTQMGQEVILRCVPISNHLYFYWYRQILGQKVEFLVSFYNNEISEKSEIFDDQFSVERPDGSNFTLKIRSTKLEDSAMYFCASRLGPGQMNTEAFFGQGTRLTVV.

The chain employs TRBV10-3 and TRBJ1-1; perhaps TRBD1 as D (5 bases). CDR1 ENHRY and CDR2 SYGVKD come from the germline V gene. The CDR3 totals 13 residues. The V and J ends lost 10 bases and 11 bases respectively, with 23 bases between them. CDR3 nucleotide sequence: TGTGCCACCGGCGGGGGGTCAACTCTCGGGGCTTTCTTT. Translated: CATGGGSTLGAFF.

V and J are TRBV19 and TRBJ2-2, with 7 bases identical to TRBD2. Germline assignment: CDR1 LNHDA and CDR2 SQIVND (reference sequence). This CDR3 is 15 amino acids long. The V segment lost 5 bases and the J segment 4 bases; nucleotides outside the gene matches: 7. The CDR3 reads CASSAPGLRTGELFF. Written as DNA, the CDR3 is TGTGCCAGTAGTGCACCGGGACTACGCACCGGGGAGCTGTTTTTT.

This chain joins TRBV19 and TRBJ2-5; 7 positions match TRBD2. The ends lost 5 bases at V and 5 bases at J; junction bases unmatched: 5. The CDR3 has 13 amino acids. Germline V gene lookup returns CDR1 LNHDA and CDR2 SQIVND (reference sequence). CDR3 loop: CASSWGGSETQYF. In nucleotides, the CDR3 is TGTGCCAGTAGTTGGGGGGGGTCGGAGACCCAGTACTTC.

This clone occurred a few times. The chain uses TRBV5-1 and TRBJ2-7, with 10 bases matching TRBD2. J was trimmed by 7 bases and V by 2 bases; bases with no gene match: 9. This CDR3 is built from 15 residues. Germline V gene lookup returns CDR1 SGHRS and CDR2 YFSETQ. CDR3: CASSLTSGTHEEQYF. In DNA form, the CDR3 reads TGCGCCAGCAGCTTAACTAGCGGGACCCATGAGGAGCAGTACTTC.

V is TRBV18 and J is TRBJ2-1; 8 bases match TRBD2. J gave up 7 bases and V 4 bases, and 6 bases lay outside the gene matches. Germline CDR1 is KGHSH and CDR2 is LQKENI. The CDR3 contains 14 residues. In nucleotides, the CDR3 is TGTGCCAGCTCACGGAGCGGGGGTCTAAATGAGCAGTTCTTC. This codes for CASSRSGGLNEQFF.

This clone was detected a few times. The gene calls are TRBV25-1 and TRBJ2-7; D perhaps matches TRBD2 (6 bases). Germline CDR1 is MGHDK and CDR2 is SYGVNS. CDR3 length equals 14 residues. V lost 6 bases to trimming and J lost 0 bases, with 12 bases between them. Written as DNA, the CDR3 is TGTGCCAGCAGCCATAGCGGTGCCTCCTACGAGCAGTACTTC. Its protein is CASSHSGASYEQYF.

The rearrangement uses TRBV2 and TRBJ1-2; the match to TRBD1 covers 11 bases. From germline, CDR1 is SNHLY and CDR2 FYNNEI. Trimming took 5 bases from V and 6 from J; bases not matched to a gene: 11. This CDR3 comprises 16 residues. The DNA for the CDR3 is TGTGCCAGCAGTTACGCCGGGACAGGGGGAGGTCATGGCTACACCTTC. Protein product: CASSYAGTGGGHGYTF.

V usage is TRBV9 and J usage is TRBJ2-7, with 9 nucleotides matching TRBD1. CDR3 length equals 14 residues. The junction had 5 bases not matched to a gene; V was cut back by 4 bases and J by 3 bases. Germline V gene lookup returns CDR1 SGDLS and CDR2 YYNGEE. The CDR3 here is CASSSRTGVYEQYF. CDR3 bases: TGTGCCAGCAGCTCCCGGACAGGGGTCTACGAGCAGTACTTC.

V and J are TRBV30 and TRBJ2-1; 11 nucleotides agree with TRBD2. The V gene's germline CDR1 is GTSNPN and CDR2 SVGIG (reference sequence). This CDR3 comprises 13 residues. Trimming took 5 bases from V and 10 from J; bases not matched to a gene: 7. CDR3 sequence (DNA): TGTGCCTGGGGGGGGACTAGCGGATCCGAGCAGTTCTTC. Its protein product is CAWGGTSGSEQFF. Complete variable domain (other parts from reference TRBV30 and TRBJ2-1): SQTIHQWPATLVQPVGSPLSLECTVEGTSNPNLYWYRQAAGRGLQLLFYSVGIGQISSEVPQNLSASRPQDRQFILSSKKLLLSDSGFYLCAWGGTSGSEQFFGPGTRLTVL.

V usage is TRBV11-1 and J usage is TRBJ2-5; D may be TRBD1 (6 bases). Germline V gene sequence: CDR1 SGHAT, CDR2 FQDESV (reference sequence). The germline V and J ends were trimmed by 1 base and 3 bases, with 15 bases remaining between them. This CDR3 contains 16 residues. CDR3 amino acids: CASSLGSARTEETQYF. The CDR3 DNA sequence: TGTGCCAGCAGCTTAGGGTCAGCTCGGACAGAAGAGACCCAGTACTTC.

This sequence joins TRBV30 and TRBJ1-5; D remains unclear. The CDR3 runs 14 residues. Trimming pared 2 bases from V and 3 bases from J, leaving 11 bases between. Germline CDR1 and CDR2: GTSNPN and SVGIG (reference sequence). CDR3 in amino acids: CAWSPGYTNQPQHF. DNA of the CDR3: TGTGCCTGGAGTCCCGGGTATACCAATCAGCCCCAGCATTTT.

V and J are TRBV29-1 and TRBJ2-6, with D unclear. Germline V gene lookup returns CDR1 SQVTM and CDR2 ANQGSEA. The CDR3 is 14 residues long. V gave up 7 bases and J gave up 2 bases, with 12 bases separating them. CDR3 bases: TGCAGCGCCCGAGAAATACCTGGGGCCAACGTCCTGACTTTC. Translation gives CSAREIPGANVLTF.

In DNA, the CDR3 is TGTGCCAGCAGTGTAAGCGCGGGACAGAGAACAGATACGCAGTATTTT. This gives the protein CASSVSAGQRTDTQYF. The chain links TRBV6-1 to TRBJ2-3; D is perhaps TRBD1 (7 bases). The CDR3 is made up of 16 amino acids. Trimming removed 4 bases at V and 3 bases at J, with 17 bases between. Germline V CDR1 and CDR2: MNHNS, SASEGT.

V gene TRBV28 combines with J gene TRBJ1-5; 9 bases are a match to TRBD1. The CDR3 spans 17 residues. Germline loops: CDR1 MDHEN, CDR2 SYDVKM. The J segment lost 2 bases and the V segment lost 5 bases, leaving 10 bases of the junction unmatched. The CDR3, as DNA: TGTGCCAGCAGTCGCTACCCACAGGGGGCAGGCAATCAGCCCCAGCATTTT. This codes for CASSRYPQGAGNQPQHF.

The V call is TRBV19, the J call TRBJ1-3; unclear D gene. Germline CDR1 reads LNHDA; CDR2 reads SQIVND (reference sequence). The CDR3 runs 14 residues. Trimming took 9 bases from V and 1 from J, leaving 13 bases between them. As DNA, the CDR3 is TGTGCCAGCGCGGGGAGCTTATCTGGAAACACCATATATTTT. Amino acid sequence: CASAGSLSGNTIYF. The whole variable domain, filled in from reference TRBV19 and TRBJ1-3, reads DGGITQSPKYLFRKEGQNVTLSCEQNLNHDAMYWYRQDPGQGLRLIYYSQIVNDFQKGDIAEGYSVSREKKESFPLTVTSAQKNPTAFYLCASAGSLSGNTIYFGEGSWLTVV.

CDR3 sequence (DNA): TGTGCCAGCAGCTTAGGGCAGGGGGCCTGGTCTAATGAAAAACTGTTTTTT. Translated: CASSLGQGAWSNEKLFF. The V and J genes are TRBV7-8 and TRBJ1-4; 8 bases are shared with TRBD1. The V and J ends lost 1 base and 3 bases, in that order; junction bases with no gene match: 7. CDR3 length equals 17 residues. Germline V gives CDR1 SGHVS, CDR2 FQNEAQ.

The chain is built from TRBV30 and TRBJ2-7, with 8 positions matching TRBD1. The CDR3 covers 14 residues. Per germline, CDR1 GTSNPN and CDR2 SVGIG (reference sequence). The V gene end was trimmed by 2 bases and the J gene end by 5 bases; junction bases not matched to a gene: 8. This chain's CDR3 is CAWSWGQEVHEQYF. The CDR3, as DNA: TGTGCCTGGAGTTGGGGACAGGAGGTCCACGAGCAGTACTTC.

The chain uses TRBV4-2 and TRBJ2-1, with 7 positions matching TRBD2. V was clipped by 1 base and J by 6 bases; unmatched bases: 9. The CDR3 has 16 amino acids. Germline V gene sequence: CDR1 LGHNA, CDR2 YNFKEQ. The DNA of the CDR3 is TGTGCCAGCAGCCAAGGGCGGGGAGGGCCGGCCAATGAGCAGTTCTTC. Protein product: CASSQGRGGPANEQFF.

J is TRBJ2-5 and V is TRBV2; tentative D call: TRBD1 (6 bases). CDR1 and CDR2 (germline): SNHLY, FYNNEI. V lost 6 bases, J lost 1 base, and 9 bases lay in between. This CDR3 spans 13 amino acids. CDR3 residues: CASRMDSQETQYF. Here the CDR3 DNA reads TGTGCCAGCAGGATGGACAGCCAAGAGACCCAGTACTTC.